The rows below give T cell receptor beta chains drawn from one sample of a study of T cell responses to AZD1222 COVID-19 vaccine. Sequencing was performed with immunoSEQ multiplex PCR; in TCRdb, only in-frame clones are kept and a portion is missing. The profile shows more than 140,000 clones, approximately 95% of them singletons. The source was peripheral blood, collected on day 0 of MenACWY control vaccination. The source of these receptors is an adult in good health. Each CDR3 is given with its conserved first and last residue. D genes are given only for firm matches. A clone size is listed for some rows: how often the clone was seen (once, few, many), or a class if it is expanded.

j_call	clone_size	v_call	d_call	cdr3_nt	cdr3_aa
TRBJ1-5	-	TRBV24-1	-	TGTGCCACCAGTGATTCCAGGGGAGGAGGCAGCAATCAGCCCCAGCATTTT	CATSDSRGGGSNQPQHF
TRBJ1-1	once	TRBV15	-	TGTGCCACCAGCAGAGGTCTGTTGAACACTGAAGCTTTCTTT	CATSRGLLNTEAFF
TRBJ1-5	once	TRBV6-2/TRBV6-3	-	TGTGCCAGCAGTTACGGGGTAAATCAGCCCCAGCATTTT	CASSYGVNQPQHF
TRBJ1-2	-	TRBV5-1	-	TGCGCCAGCAGCGATAGGTATGGCTACACCTTC	CASSDRYGYTF
TRBJ1-3	-	TRBV6-5	-	TGTGCCAGCAGTTACGCGGGGCAGTCTGGAAACACCATATATTTT	CASSYAGQSGNTIYF
TRBJ2-1	-	TRBV29-1	-	TGCAGCGTTGAAGGGGGGGCCCAGGGATCCTACAATGAGCAGTTCTTC	CSVEGGAQGSYNEQFF
TRBJ1-1	-	TRBV10-3	-	TGTGCCATCATGAAGGACAGGAACACTGAAGCTTTCTTT	CAIMKDRNTEAFF
TRBJ2-2	-	TRBV29-1	TRBD2	TGCAGCGTTGCCGGGGGGGAAAGCGGGGAGCTGTTTTTT	CSVAGGESGELFF
TRBJ2-4	-	TRBV19	-	TGTGCCAGTAGTGTGGGGGCGTTCGACAAAAACATTCAGTACTTC	CASSVGAFDKNIQYF
TRBJ1-2	-	TRBV6-6	TRBD1	TGTGCCAGCCTCCGTACAGGGGTCGGCTATGGCTACACCTTC	CASLRTGVGYGYTF
TRBJ1-1	-	TRBV25-1	-	TGTGCCAGCAGTGAATATGGGCGGAACACTGAAGCTTTCTTT	CASSEYGRNTEAFF
TRBJ2-5	-	TRBV7-2	TRBD2	TGTGCCAGCAGCTTAGTACGGACTAGCGGGGGGCAAGAGACCCAGTACTTC	CASSLVRTSGGQETQYF
TRBJ1-2	-	TRBV5-8	TRBD1	TGTGCCAGCAGCCCGGACAGGGGGCATCGTGGCTACACCTTC	CASSPDRGHRGYTF
TRBJ1-3	-	TRBV2	-	TGTGCCAGCAGTACGATCGGAAGCTCTGGAAACACCATATATTTT	CASSTIGSSGNTIYF
TRBJ2-4	-	TRBV10-3	TRBD2	TGTGCCATCAAAGCGGGGGGTTCTGGAATTCAGTACTTC	CAIKAGGSGIQYF
TRBJ2-7	-	TRBV14	-	TGTGCCAGCAGCCAGGCCTACGAGCAGTACTTC	CASSQAYEQYF
TRBJ1-3	-	TRBV5-1	-	TGCGCCAGCAGCTTGTCCTCACCTCACACAGGCCCTGGAAACACCATATATTTT	CASSLSSPHTGPGNTIYF
TRBJ1-5	once	TRBV6-5	-	TGTGCCAGCAGTTACGTTAGCAATCAGCCCCAGCATTTT	CASSYVSNQPQHF
TRBJ2-1	-	TRBV7-9	-	TGTGCCAGCAGCTTAGCCGGAGGGCGGGATGAGCAGTTCTTC	CASSLAGGRDEQFF
TRBJ1-1	-	TRBV20-1	-	TGCAGTGCTCCTGGGCTGTCAGGCGCTTTCTTT	CSAPGLSGAFF
TRBJ2-7	-	TRBV2	-	TGTGCCAGCAGTGAAACAGGGCCCACCTACGAGCAGTACTTC	CASSETGPTYEQYF
TRBJ1-1	-	TRBV7-9	-	TGTGCCAGCAGCTTAAGTCTCGGGAACACTGAAGCTTTCTTT	CASSLSLGNTEAFF
TRBJ1-1	-	TRBV6-2/TRBV6-3	-	TGTGCCAGCAGTTACGGGGTCAAAGTAAACACTGAAGCTTTCTTT	CASSYGVKVNTEAFF
TRBJ2-1	once	TRBV19	TRBD1	TGTGCCAGTAGTATAATGGGACAGGGAAGGAATGAGCAGTTCTTC	CASSIMGQGRNEQFF
TRBJ2-5	-	TRBV20-1	-	TGCAGTGCTAGTGGGCGAGACACCCAGTACTTC	CSASGRDTQYF
TRBJ1-1	once	TRBV9	-	TGTGCCAGCAGCGTCGCAGCCGACACTGAAGCTTTCTTT	CASSVAADTEAFF
TRBJ2-7	-	TRBV28	-	TGTGCCAGCAGTTTAGTGAGTTTTAACAGCGAGCAGTACTTC	CASSLVSFNSEQYF
TRBJ1-2	once	TRBV7-3	-	TGTGCCAGCAGCTCAAGTTCACAGGGCTATGGCTACACCTTC	CASSSSSQGYGYTF
TRBJ1-5	once	TRBV24-1	-	TGTGCCACCAGTGATTGGGGTAGCAATCAGCCCCAGCATTTT	CATSDWGSNQPQHF
TRBJ2-7	-	TRBV6-5	-	TGTGCCAGCAGTTACTCGGGATTTGAGGGCTACGAGCAGTACTTC	CASSYSGFEGYEQYF
TRBJ2-1	-	TRBV25-1	TRBD2	TGTGCCAGCAGTGAATTAATCCTAGCGGGATCTGAGCAGTTCTTC	CASSELILAGSEQFF
TRBJ1-6	-	TRBV12-3/TRBV12-4	-	TGTGCCAGCAGTTTCAGGGGTAATTCACCCCTCCACTTT	CASSFRGNSPLHF
TRBJ2-3	-	TRBV6-5	TRBD2	TGTGCCAGCAGCACGGGACTACCGACAGATACGCAGTATTTT	CASSTGLPTDTQYF
TRBJ1-4	-	TRBV2	TRBD1	TGTGCCAGCAGTGAAGCGCCCCCGACAGGGTCGGGTTCAACTAATGAAAAACTGTTTTTT	CASSEAPPTGSGSTNEKLFF
TRBJ1-2	-	TRBV6-5	-	TGTGCCAGCAGTTACTCGTCTGTAGCTAACTATGGCTACACCTTC	CASSYSSVANYGYTF